Given below is one T cell receptor beta chain in context. The record originates from a study of blood T cell repertoires in COVID-19. The method was immunoSEQ multiplex PCR; TCRdb's version includes in-frame clones alone and lacks a portion of them. The repertoire holds about 120,000 clones, with less than 90% as singletons. Germline-derived CDR1 and CDR2 are MDHEN and SYDVKM. V was pared by 0 bases and J by 6 bases, with 8 bases of the junction left unmatched. The CDR3 has 17 residues. The chain is built from TRBV28 and TRBJ2-7; 13 bases are shared with TRBD2. This receptor was identified in a man aged 25-45 years with acute or convalescent COVID-19. Sequencing was carried out using peripheral blood. CDR3 loop: CASSLWKLAGGPGEQYF. The CDR3 coding sequence is TGTGCCAGCAGTTTATGGAAACTAGCGGGGGGGCCTGGCGAGCAGTACTTC.